These 12 T cell receptor beta chains were all obtained from the same sample, sequenced in a study of Ad26.COV2.S vaccination and SARS-CoV-2 variants. Data came from immunoSEQ multiplex PCR; TCRdb stores just in-frame clones and leaves some out. The sample has hundreds of thousands of clones; around 87% are singletons. Treatment: 15 to 20 received Ad26.COV2.S at low or high dose, single or two shots; 5 received placebo; per-sample allocation not given. Vaccine and placebo recipients were sampled on day 63 after the first injection. This specimen was peripheral blood, taken in a trial of Ad26.COV2.S vaccine versus placebo. The source of these receptors is a person aged 18 to 65 who received the Ad26.COV2.S COVID-19 vaccine or a placebo.

The V and J genes are TRBV7-2 and TRBJ2-7, with D perhaps TRBD1 or TRBD2 (5 bases each). The length of the CDR3 is 15 residues. Germline CDR1 reads SGHTA; CDR2 reads FQGNSA. V was pared by 1 base and J by 2 bases, with 12 bases between. The CDR3 sequence is CASSLEAGRAYEQYF. The CDR3 DNA sequence: TGTGCCAGCAGCTTAGAGGCGGGCAGGGCCTACGAGCAGTACTTC. Full variable domain (outside the CDR3, taken from reference TRBV7-2 and TRBJ2-7): GAGVSQSPSNKVTEKGKDVELRCDPISGHTALYWYRQSLGQGLEFLIYFQGNSAPDKSGLPSDRFSAERTGGSVSTLTIQRTQQEDSAVYLCASSLEAGRAYEQYFGPGTRLTVT.

The chain carries TRBV5-6 and TRBJ1-2; TRBD1 is a possible D gene (5 bases). The CDR3 length is 14 residues. Trimming cost V 0 bases and J 7 bases, with 13 bases left between them. CDR1 SGHDT and CDR2 YYEEEE come from the germline V gene. The CDR3 sequence is CASSLGQSPPGYTF. The CDR3 bases are TGTGCCAGCAGCTTGGGACAGAGTCCGCCTGGCTACACCTTC.

The V call is TRBV6-2 or TRBV6-3, the J call TRBJ1-5; 8 bases are a match to TRBD1. CDR3 length equals 18 residues. Germline V gives CDR1 MNHEY, CDR2 SVGEGT. Unmatched junction bases numbered 15, after V lost 2 bases and J lost 6 bases. Here the CDR3 reads CASSYQNFRTGFTQPQHF. The CDR3 DNA reads as TGTGCCAGCAGTTACCAGAATTTCCGGACAGGGTTTACTCAGCCCCAGCATTTT.

The V and J genes are TRBV30 and TRBJ2-3, with a tentative D call TRBD2 (6 bases). V dropped 1 base and J dropped 7 bases, with 9 bases sitting between them. The CDR3 length is 12 residues. CDR1 and CDR2 from the germline V gene are GTSNPN and SVGIG (reference sequence). The CDR3 sequence: CAWSGDFNTQYF. The CDR3 region has the DNA TGTGCCTGGAGTGGGGACTTTAATACGCAGTATTTT.

J is TRBJ1-2 and V is TRBV11-2; D is possibly TRBD1 (6 bases). Trimming removed 5 bases from V and 4 bases from J, with 14 bases in between. Per the germline V gene, CDR1 is SGHAT and CDR2 is FQNNGV. This CDR3 region has 14 residues. CDR3 bases: TGTGCCAGCAGCCCGACAGGAGGTTTCTATGGCTACACCTTC. Encoded protein: CASSPTGGFYGYTF.

This rearrangement joins TRBV6-5 to TRBJ2-3; 9 bases line up with TRBD1. Germline-derived CDR1 and CDR2 are MNHEY and SVGAGI. Trimming removed 8 bases from V and 5 bases from J; junction bases left unmatched: 5. The CDR3 sequence is 13 residues long. CDR3 nucleotides: TGTGCCAGCGGGACAGGGATCGAAGATACGCAGTATTTT. Translation: CASGTGIEDTQYF.

The chain carries TRBV4-1 and TRBJ1-2; the D is unclear. V lost 0 bases, J lost 8 bases, and 10 bases lay in between. This CDR3 contains 13 residues. Germline V gene data show CDR1 as MGHRA and CDR2 as YSYEKL. Here the CDR3 DNA reads TGCGCCAGCAGCCAAGAAAAGTTTTACGGCTACACCTTC. This sequence encodes CASSQEKFYGYTF.

V is TRBV6-1 and J is TRBJ1-4; 10 nucleotides line up with TRBD1. The CDR3 is made up of 17 amino acids. With 4 bases clipped from V and 3 bases from J, the junction kept 8 bases outside the gene matches. Germline assignment: CDR1 MNHNS and CDR2 SASEGT. As DNA, the CDR3 is TGTGCCAGCAGTGGGGGACAGGGGAGCTGGGCTAATGAAAAACTGTTTTTT. It encodes CASSGGQGSWANEKLFF.

The chain couples TRBV5-6 to TRBJ2-1; D ambiguous. Trimming took off 1 base at V and 14 bases at J, with 13 bases between the two ends. This CDR3 is built from 12 residues. Germline CDR1 reads SGHDT; CDR2 reads YYEEEE. In DNA form, the CDR3 reads TGTGCCAGCAGCTTGTCGGCAAGCAGTAAGTTCTTC. Translation gives CASSLSASSKFF.

The chain combines TRBV4-3 with TRBJ2-7, with 8 bases matching TRBD1. V gave up 3 bases and J gave up 2 bases; unmatched junction bases: 6. CDR3 size: 15 residues. The germline CDR1 and CDR2 sequences are LGHNA and YSLEER. CDR3 nucleotides: TGCGCCAGCAGCCACGGGACAGGAACGACCTACGAGCAGTACTTC. This encodes CASSHGTGTTYEQYF.

This chain uses TRBV12-5 with TRBJ1-1; the D gene is possibly TRBD1 (6 bases). CDR3 length: 13 amino acids. Trimming stripped 5 bases from V and 10 bases from J, with 17 bases between. Germline V gene sequence: CDR1 LGHNT, CDR2 FRNRAP. The CDR3 region is CASGPAATGRAFF. The DNA of the CDR3 is TGTGCTAGTGGTCCCGCGGCGACAGGAAGAGCTTTCTTT.

The chain has TRBV4-1 and TRBJ2-1; possible D gene TRBD1, 6 bases. Trimming took off 4 bases at V and 2 bases at J, with 18 bases between the two ends. The CDR3 consists of 17 residues. CDR1 and CDR2 (germline): MGHRA, YSYEKL. CDR3: CASSLQGASRPYNEQFF. CDR3 in DNA: TGCGCCAGCAGCCTACAGGGAGCTAGCCGCCCCTACAATGAGCAGTTCTTC.